A selection of T cell receptor beta chains follows, all from one sample in a study of PD-1 blockade in classical Hodgkin lymphoma. Some clones are missing from TCRdb's copy, which holds only in-frame ones; the method was immunoSEQ multiplex PCR. Of about 42,000 clones in the sample, around two thirds were seen once. This specimen consisted of peripheral blood mononuclear cells (PBMCs), obtained at baseline. The receptor set was obtained from a human donor with classical Hodgkin lymphoma. Both conserved end residues are part of each CDR3. The order of the fields is J gene, D gene, V gene, clone size, CDR3 DNA, CDR3 protein. D genes are given only for firm matches. Size tells how often a clone was seen (once, few, many) or the class of an expanded clone, and some rows leave it out.

j_call: TRBJ1-2; d_call: .; v_call: TRBV7-9; clone_size: .; cdr3_nt: TGTGCCAGCAGCTTAGGGGGCAGGCGCTATGGCTACACCTTC; cdr3_aa: CASSLGGRRYGYTF
j_call: TRBJ1-1; d_call: .; v_call: TRBV9; clone_size: medium-sized; cdr3_nt: TGTGCCAGCAGCGTTCCGGTGAACACTGAAGCTTTCTTT; cdr3_aa: CASSVPVNTEAFF
j_call: TRBJ1-2; d_call: .; v_call: TRBV23-1; clone_size: .; cdr3_nt: TGCGCCAGCAGTCAAGGGGACACCAACCACTATGGCTACACCTTC; cdr3_aa: CASSQGDTNHYGYTF
j_call: TRBJ2-5; d_call: .; v_call: TRBV5-1; clone_size: .; cdr3_nt: TGCGCCAGCAGCTTGGGGGACTTAGAGACCCAGTACTTC; cdr3_aa: CASSLGDLETQYF
j_call: TRBJ2-3; d_call: .; v_call: TRBV5-4; clone_size: .; cdr3_nt: TGTGCCAGCAGCTTAATACCCGGTGCCCAAATGCGATTGGATACGCAGTATTTT; cdr3_aa: CASSLIPGAQMRLDTQYF
j_call: TRBJ1-1; d_call: .; v_call: TRBV28; clone_size: .; cdr3_nt: TGTGCCAGCAGAAACGGGATAATGAACACTGAAGCTTTCTTT; cdr3_aa: CASRNGIMNTEAFF
j_call: TRBJ2-3; d_call: TRBD2; v_call: TRBV4-2; clone_size: .; cdr3_nt: TGTGCCAGCAGCCAAGAGGGACTAGCGGTGATGGATATAGATACGCAGTATTTT; cdr3_aa: CASSQEGLAVMDIDTQYF
j_call: TRBJ1-5; d_call: .; v_call: TRBV27; clone_size: .; cdr3_nt: TGTGCCAGCAGTTTGCAGGTAAACCAGCCCCAGCATTTT; cdr3_aa: CASSLQVNQPQHF
j_call: TRBJ2-7; d_call: .; v_call: TRBV19; clone_size: .; cdr3_nt: TGTGCCAGCCAGGGGTTGCTCTACGAGCAGTACTTC; cdr3_aa: CASQGLLYEQYF
j_call: TRBJ2-7; d_call: .; v_call: TRBV20-1; clone_size: .; cdr3_nt: TGCAGTGCTAGAATCGAATACGAGCAGTACTTC; cdr3_aa: CSARIEYEQYF
j_call: TRBJ2-1; d_call: .; v_call: TRBV19; clone_size: once; cdr3_nt: TGTGCCAGTAGTACTGGACAGTGGGACTTTTCCAATGAGCAGTTCTTC; cdr3_aa: CASSTGQWDFSNEQFF
j_call: TRBJ2-1; d_call: TRBD2; v_call: TRBV9; clone_size: .; cdr3_nt: TGTGCCAGCAGCGCCTCCGGGGGGAACTACAATGAGCAGTTCTTC; cdr3_aa: CASSASGGNYNEQFF
j_call: TRBJ2-3; d_call: .; v_call: TRBV4-1; clone_size: .; cdr3_nt: TGCGCCAGCAGCCAAGATGGGGCGAGCACAGATACGCAGTATTTT; cdr3_aa: CASSQDGASTDTQYF
j_call: TRBJ2-3; d_call: .; v_call: TRBV10-3; clone_size: .; cdr3_nt: TGTGCCATCAATGATAAGCGAAGCCACACTAGCACAGATACGCAGTATTTT; cdr3_aa: CAINDKRSHTSTDTQYF
j_call: TRBJ1-1; d_call: TRBD1; v_call: TRBV11-2; clone_size: .; cdr3_nt: TGTGCCAGCAGCTCGCAGGGGGCTTTCGGAGGCACTGAAGCTTTCTTT; cdr3_aa: CASSSQGAFGGTEAFF
j_call: TRBJ1-1; d_call: .; v_call: TRBV11-2; clone_size: .; cdr3_nt: TGTGCCAGCAGCTTTGCGAACACTGAAGCTTTCTTT; cdr3_aa: CASSFANTEAFF